This T cell receptor beta chain was sequenced for a study of radiotherapy plus CTLA-4 blockade in lung cancer (dated by TCRdb to 2017 to 2018). Broadly, across the study: Among enrolled patients, approximately 18% had an objective response and about 30% reached disease control.

The study tested focal radiation therapy combined with CTLA-4 blockade (ipilimumab) in patients with chemo-refractory metastatic non-small-cell lung cancer. The method behind the library was the immunoSEQ multiplex PCR assay. TCRdb's version of the immuneACCESS table is confined to in-frame rearrangements and falls short of the full clone set. An unresolved V gene accounts for under half of the shortfall where checked; the remainder is of unknown origin. For this sample there are 25,000 to 30,000 clones; 77% appear just once. Approximately 24% of the sample is taken by the ten largest. The V and J ends are trimmed by 9 bases and 5 bases, leaving 25 bases between them. The CDR3 sequence holds 16 residues, the cysteine and phenylalanine included. CDR3 DNA is the only sequence kept; it has 48 bases, read in frame from the first base. CDR1 and CDR2, per the germline V gene (reference sequence), are WNHNN and SYGVQD.

This clone has only a few counts. Its antigen is unknown. The sample holds no much larger clone one base away, and base qualities are not on file. The full study reports these points: The strongest predictors of response were reported to be early dynamic shifts in blood T cell clones along with a rise in serum interferon-beta following radiation. After treatment with radiotherapy and ipilimumab, TCR clones that originated in tumors expanded in peripheral blood.

This TCR was recovered from a human donor with non-small cell lung cancer that progressed on radiotherapy plus ipilimumab. Sequenced here: peripheral blood, sampled from a patient treated with radiotherapy plus ipilimumab. The chain joins TRBV10-1 to TRBJ2-5; the D gene is tentatively TRBD1 or TRBD2, each matching 5 bases. The nucleotide sequence is given as TGCGCCAGAGAAAGGGTTACGTCGGGGCGATGGGAGACCCAGTACTTC. This yields the protein CARERVTSGRWETQYF.